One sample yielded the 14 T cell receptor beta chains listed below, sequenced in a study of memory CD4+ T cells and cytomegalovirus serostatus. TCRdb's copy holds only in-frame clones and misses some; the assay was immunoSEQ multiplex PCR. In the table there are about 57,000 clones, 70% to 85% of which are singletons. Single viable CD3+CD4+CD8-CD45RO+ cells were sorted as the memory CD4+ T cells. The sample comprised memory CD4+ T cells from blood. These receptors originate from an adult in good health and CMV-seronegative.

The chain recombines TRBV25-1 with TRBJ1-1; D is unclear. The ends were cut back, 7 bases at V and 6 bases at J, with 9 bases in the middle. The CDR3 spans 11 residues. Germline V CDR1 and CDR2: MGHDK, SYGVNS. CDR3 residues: CASTDFAEAFF. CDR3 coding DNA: TGTGCCAGCACAGATTTCGCTGAAGCTTTCTTT.

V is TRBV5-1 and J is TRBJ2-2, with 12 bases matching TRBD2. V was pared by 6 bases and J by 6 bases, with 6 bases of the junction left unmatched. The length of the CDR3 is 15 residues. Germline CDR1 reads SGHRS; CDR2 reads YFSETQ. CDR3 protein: CASKETSGSSGELFF. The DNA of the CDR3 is TGCGCCAGCAAGGAGACTAGCGGGAGTTCCGGGGAGCTGTTTTTT.

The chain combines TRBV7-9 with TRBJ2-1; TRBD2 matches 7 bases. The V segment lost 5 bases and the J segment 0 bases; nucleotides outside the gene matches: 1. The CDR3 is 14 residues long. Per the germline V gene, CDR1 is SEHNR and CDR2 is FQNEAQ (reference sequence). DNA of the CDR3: TGTGCCAGCAGCGGCGGGAGCTCCTACAATGAGCAGTTCTTC. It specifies CASSGGSSYNEQFF.

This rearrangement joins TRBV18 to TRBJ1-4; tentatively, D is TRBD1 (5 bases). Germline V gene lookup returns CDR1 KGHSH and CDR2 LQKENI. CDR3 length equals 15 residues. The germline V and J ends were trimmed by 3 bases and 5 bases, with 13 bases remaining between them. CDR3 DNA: TGTGCCAGCTCACCCGGGGCTGTGGGGAATGAAAAACTGTTTTTT. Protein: CASSPGAVGNEKLFF.

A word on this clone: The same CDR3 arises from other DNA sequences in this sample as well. The CDR3 protein is CASSHGVASEKLFF. The DNA of the CDR3 is TGCGCCAGCAGTCACGGGGTCGCTAGTGAAAAACTGTTTTTT. The chain uses TRBV4-1 and TRBJ1-4, with D uncertain. The germline V and J ends were trimmed by 6 bases and 7 bases, with 15 bases remaining between them. The CDR3 extends over 14 amino acids. Germline loops: CDR1 MGHRA, CDR2 YSYEKL.

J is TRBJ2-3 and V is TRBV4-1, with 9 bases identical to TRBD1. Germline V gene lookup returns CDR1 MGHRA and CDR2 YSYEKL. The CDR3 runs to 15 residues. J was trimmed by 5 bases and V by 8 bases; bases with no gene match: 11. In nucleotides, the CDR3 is TGCGCCAGCCGTCGAAGACAGGGGGAGGGAGATACGCAGTATTTT. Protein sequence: CASRRRQGEGDTQYF.

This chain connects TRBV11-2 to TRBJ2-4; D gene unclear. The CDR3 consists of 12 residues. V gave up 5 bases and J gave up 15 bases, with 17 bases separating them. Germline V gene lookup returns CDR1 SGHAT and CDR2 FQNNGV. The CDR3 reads CASSPDGNDLYF. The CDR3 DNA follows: TGTGCCAGCAGCCCGGACGGAAACGACCTGTACTTC.

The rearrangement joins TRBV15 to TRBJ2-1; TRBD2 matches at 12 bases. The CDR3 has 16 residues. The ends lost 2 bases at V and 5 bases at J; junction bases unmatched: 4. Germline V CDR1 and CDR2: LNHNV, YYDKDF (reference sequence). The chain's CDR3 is CATSRSLAGGNNEQFF. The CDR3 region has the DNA TGTGCCACCAGCAGATCCCTAGCGGGAGGGAACAATGAGCAGTTCTTC.

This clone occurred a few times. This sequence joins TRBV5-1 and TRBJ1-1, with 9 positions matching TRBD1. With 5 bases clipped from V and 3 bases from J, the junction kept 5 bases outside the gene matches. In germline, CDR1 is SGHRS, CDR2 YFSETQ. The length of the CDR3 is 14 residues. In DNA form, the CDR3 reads TGCGCCAGCAGGCCGAGACAGGGGGACACTGAAGCTTTCTTT. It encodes CASRPRQGDTEAFF.

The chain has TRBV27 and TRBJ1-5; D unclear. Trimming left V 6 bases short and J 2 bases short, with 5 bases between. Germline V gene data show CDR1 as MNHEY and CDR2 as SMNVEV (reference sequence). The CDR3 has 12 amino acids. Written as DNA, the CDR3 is TGTGCCAGCAGGAAGGGCAATCAGCCCCAGCATTTT. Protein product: CASRKGNQPQHF.

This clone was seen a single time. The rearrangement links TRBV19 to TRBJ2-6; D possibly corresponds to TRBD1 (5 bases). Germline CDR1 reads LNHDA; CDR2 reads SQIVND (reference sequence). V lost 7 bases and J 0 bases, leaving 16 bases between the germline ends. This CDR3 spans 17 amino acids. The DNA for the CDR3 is TGTGCCAGTAAGTTTGACAGAATAAGCTCTGGGGCCAACGTCCTGACTTTC. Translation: CASKFDRISSGANVLTF.

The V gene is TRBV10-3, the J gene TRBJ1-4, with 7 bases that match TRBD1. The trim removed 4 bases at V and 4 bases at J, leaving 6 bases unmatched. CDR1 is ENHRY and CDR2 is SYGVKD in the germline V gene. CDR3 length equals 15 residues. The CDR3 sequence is CAISAGTAYNEKLFF. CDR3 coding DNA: TGTGCCATCAGTGCCGGGACAGCTTATAATGAAAAACTGTTTTTT.

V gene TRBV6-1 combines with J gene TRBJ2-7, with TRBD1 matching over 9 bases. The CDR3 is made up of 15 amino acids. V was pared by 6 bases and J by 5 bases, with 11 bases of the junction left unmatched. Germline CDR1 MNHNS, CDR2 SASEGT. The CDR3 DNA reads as TGTGCCAGCAGAGACCGGGACAGGGTTCTGGACGAGCAGTACTTC. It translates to CASRDRDRVLDEQYF.

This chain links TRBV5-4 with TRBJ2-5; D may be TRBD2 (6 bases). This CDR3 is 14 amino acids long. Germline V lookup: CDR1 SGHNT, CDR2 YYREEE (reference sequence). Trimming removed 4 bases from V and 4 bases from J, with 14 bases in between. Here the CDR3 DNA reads TGTGCCAGCAGCGCGCCCCCCGGGGGAGAGACCCAGTACTTC. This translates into CASSAPPGGETQYF.